The 20 T cell receptor beta chains below all came from one sample that was sequenced in a study of shared clonotypes between healthy human individuals. Naive CD8 isolation took CD45RO-negative cells positively selected for CCR7 and excluded terminally differentiated effector memory CD45RA+ cells. Repertoires were generated with immunoSEQ multiplex PCR, while TCRdb's copy carries only in-frame clones and drops some. This table holds millions of clones, around 93% found once. Sequencing was carried out using naive CD8+ T cells from PBMCs. The receptors here all came from a young man in good health. Some clones in this sample may be carry-over from other donors' samples.

The chain links TRBV7-2 to TRBJ2-7; the D is unclear. Deletions cut 5 bases from V and 3 bases from J, with 17 bases between. The CDR3 extends over 15 amino acids. Germline assignment: CDR1 SGHTA and CDR2 FQGNSA. The CDR3 region is CASSLLLTGSYEQYF. The DNA for the CDR3 is TGTGCCAGCAGCCTTCTCTTGACGGGCAGCTACGAGCAGTACTTC.

The chain has TRBV7-9 and TRBJ2-5; 8 nucleotides agree with TRBD1. This CDR3 spans 15 amino acids. V shed 5 bases and J 0 bases; nucleotides not matched to a gene: 5. CDR1 is SEHNR and CDR2 is FQNEAQ in the germline V gene (reference sequence). The DNA for the CDR3 is TGTGCCAGCAGCCTTTTGGGACAGGACCAAGAGACCCAGTACTTC. Translated: CASSLLGQDQETQYF.

This chain joins TRBV30 and TRBJ2-5; D may be TRBD2 (5 bases). Trimming shortened V by 0 bases and J by 10 bases, and 12 bases separated the two germline ends. Germline V gene lookup returns CDR1 GTSNPN and CDR2 SVGIG (reference sequence). The CDR3 length is 12 residues. This CDR3 is CAWSVGLKIQYF. CDR3 sequence (DNA): TGTGCCTGGAGTGTCGGACTGAAGATCCAGTACTTC. Full variable domain (missing parts from reference TRBV30 and TRBJ2-5): SQTIHQWPATLVQPVGSPLSLECTVEGTSNPNLYWYRQAAGRGLQLLFYSVGIGQISSEVPQNLSASRPQDRQFILSSKKLLLSDSGFYLCAWSVGLKIQYFGPGTRLLVL.

The CDR3 loop reads CASSSPQYNEQFF. The CDR3 region has the DNA TGTGCCAGCAGCTCACCCCAGTACAATGAGCAGTTCTTC. The rearrangement links TRBV7-8 to TRBJ2-1; D gene uncertain. Germline V gene sequence: CDR1 SGHVS, CDR2 FQNEAQ. The V end was cut by 4 bases, the J end by 4 bases, with 8 bases between. The CDR3 has 13 residues.

The rearrangement links TRBV18 to TRBJ2-3, with D perhaps TRBD2 (6 bases). V lost 0 bases to trimming and J lost 2 bases, with 15 bases between them. CDR3 length: 17 residues. Germline-derived CDR1 and CDR2 are KGHSH and LQKENI. CDR3 nucleotides: TGTGCCAGCTCACCACCGGGCATGGGCGGGAACACAGATACGCAGTATTTT. It codes for CASSPPGMGGNTDTQYF.

V and J are TRBV19 and TRBJ1-5, with D possibly TRBD1 on 5 matching bases. Germline values: CDR1 LNHDA, CDR2 SQIVND (reference sequence). V was trimmed by 7 bases and J by 2 bases, leaving 15 bases between them. The CDR3 loop spans 15 amino acids. In nucleotides, the CDR3 is TGTGCCAGTAAGCTTTTGGGGCCACGCAATCAGCCCCAGCATTTT. It codes for CASKLLGPRNQPQHF. Looking up the rest from reference TRBV19 and TRBJ1-5 gives the full variable domain: DGGITQSPKYLFRKEGQNVTLSCEQNLNHDAMYWYRQDPGQGLRLIYYSQIVNDFQKGDIAEGYSVSREKKESFPLTVTSAQKNPTAFYLCASKLLGPRNQPQHFGDGTRLSIL.

V usage is TRBV28 and J usage is TRBJ2-1; D may be TRBD1 or TRBD2 (5 bases each). Trimming took off 5 bases at V and 4 bases at J, with 15 bases between the two ends. CDR3 length equals 15 residues. In germline, CDR1 is MDHEN, CDR2 SYDVKM. CDR3 residues: CASSPTRDRYNEQFF. The CDR3 DNA is TGTGCCAGCAGTCCCACCCGGGACCGTTACAATGAGCAGTTCTTC.

CDR3 sequence (DNA): TGTGCCAGCAGCTCCGATACCGGGACTCTCATCTACGAGCAGTACTTC. Translated: CASSSDTGTLIYEQYF. The chain links TRBV7-8 to TRBJ2-7; TRBD2 might be the D (6 bases). The germline V and J ends were trimmed by 4 bases and 3 bases, with 19 bases remaining between them. The CDR3 runs to 16 residues. Germline assignment: CDR1 SGHVS and CDR2 FQNEAQ.

The chain carries TRBV5-6 and TRBJ2-5, with D tentatively TRBD2 (6 bases). Trimming pared 5 bases from V and 2 bases from J, leaving 19 bases between. Germline V CDR1 and CDR2: SGHDT, YYEEEE. The CDR3 spans 16 residues. CDR3 region: CASSPGGGWGQETQYF. CDR3 in DNA: TGTGCCAGCAGTCCCGGGGGAGGATGGGGTCAAGAGACCCAGTACTTC.

The gene calls are TRBV9 and TRBJ2-3, with D possibly TRBD1 on 6 matching bases. CDR1 SGDLS and CDR2 YYNGEE come from the germline V gene. Trimming removed 0 bases from V and 1 base from J, with 9 bases in between. The CDR3 is made up of 15 amino acids. CDR3 nucleotides: TGTGCCAGCAGCGTAGAGCCAGGGGGCACAGATACGCAGTATTTT. It yields the protein CASSVEPGGTDTQYF.

The V call is TRBV6-5, the J call TRBJ2-7, with D possibly TRBD2 on 6 matching bases. Per the germline V gene, CDR1 is MNHEY and CDR2 is SVGAGI. The CDR3 has 15 residues. Trimming removed 0 bases at V and 5 bases at J, with 14 bases between. The CDR3: CASSYSAGDLHEQYF. The CDR3, as DNA: TGTGCCAGCAGTTACTCAGCGGGTGACCTCCACGAGCAGTACTTC.

V is TRBV7-9 and J is TRBJ2-7; D gene uncertain. The CDR3 covers 12 residues. The germline V gene encodes CDR1 SEHNR and CDR2 FQNEAQ (reference sequence). V was clipped by 3 bases and J by 2 bases, with 5 bases between them. CDR3 in DNA: TGTGCCAGCAGCTTTGCGGCCTACGAGCAGTACTTC. It specifies CASSFAAYEQYF.

The V call is TRBV28, the J call TRBJ1-2; TRBD1 might be the D (5 bases). CDR1 and CDR2 (germline): MDHEN, SYDVKM. V dropped 3 bases and J dropped 4 bases, with 12 bases sitting between them. The CDR3 is made up of 14 amino acids. This CDR3 reads CASSFVGRGYGYTF. CDR3 coding DNA: TGTGCCAGCAGTTTTGTGGGTAGGGGCTATGGCTACACCTTC.

The chain couples TRBV11-2 to TRBJ1-1; 8 bases match TRBD1. J was trimmed by 1 base and V by 5 bases; bases with no gene match: 6. Looked up from germline, CDR1 is SGHAT and CDR2 is FQNNGV. The CDR3 spans 15 residues. In DNA, the CDR3 is TGTGCCAGCAGCCCCCGGACAGGGACGAACACTGAAGCTTTCTTT. As protein: CASSPRTGTNTEAFF.

J is TRBJ2-7 and V is TRBV27; TRBD2 matches at 9 bases. Germline V CDR1 and CDR2: MNHEY, SMNVEV (reference sequence). V was pared by 0 bases and J by 2 bases, with 8 bases of the junction left unmatched. This CDR3 has 17 amino acids. CDR3 nucleotides: TGTGCCAGCAGTTTATCTGTCGAGCGGGAGGTTCCCTACGAGCAGTACTTC. Amino acid sequence: CASSLSVEREVPYEQYF.

This rearrangement joins TRBV19 to TRBJ2-7, with D possibly being TRBD2 (5 bases). Germline V lookup: CDR1 LNHDA, CDR2 SQIVND (reference sequence). The germline V and J ends were trimmed by 1 base and 7 bases, with 14 bases remaining between them. There are 14 residues in the CDR3. The CDR3 DNA sequence: TGTGCCAGTAGTATAGGAGGGCCAGCGCGGGAGCAGTACTTC. Its translation is CASSIGGPAREQYF.

The chain combines TRBV7-8 with TRBJ2-3; D perhaps matches TRBD2 (6 bases). V was pared by 3 bases and J by 6 bases, with 10 bases between. Germline CDR1 and CDR2: SGHVS and FQNEAQ. This CDR3 is built from 13 residues. The CDR3 loop reads CASSFYRGDTQYF. The CDR3 nucleotides read TGTGCCAGCAGCTTCTATCGGGGGGATACGCAGTATTTT.

The chain employs TRBV19 and TRBJ1-1, with unresolved D. In germline, CDR1 is LNHDA, CDR2 SQIVND (reference sequence). This CDR3 has 12 amino acids. Between the trimmed V and J ends, which lost 7 bases and 8 bases, there was a span of 14 bases. The CDR3 is CASTPPRAEAFF. DNA of the CDR3: TGTGCCAGTACCCCGCCCCGGGCCGAAGCTTTCTTT. Using reference TRBV19 and TRBJ1-1 for the parts outside the CDR3, the full variable domain is DGGITQSPKYLFRKEGQNVTLSCEQNLNHDAMYWYRQDPGQGLRLIYYSQIVNDFQKGDIAEGYSVSREKKESFPLTVTSAQKNPTAFYLCASTPPRAEAFFGQGTRLTVV.

The rearrangement links TRBV7-8 to TRBJ2-2; maybe TRBD1 (5 bases). This CDR3 has 16 amino acids. The V end lost 3 bases, the J end lost 2 bases, and 13 bases lay between the germline ends. Germline V gene data show CDR1 as SGHVS and CDR2 as FQNEAQ. The chain's CDR3 is CASSLDTQLNTGELFF. The CDR3 DNA reads as TGTGCCAGCAGCTTGGACACCCAACTAAACACCGGGGAGCTGTTTTTT.

J is TRBJ2-7 and V is TRBV5-6; no definite D call. Germline loops: CDR1 SGHDT, CDR2 YYEEEE. The CDR3 runs 14 residues. Trimming took off 0 bases at V and 2 bases at J, with 9 bases between the two ends. CDR3 sequence reads: CASSLAGTTYEQYF. The CDR3 DNA sequence: TGTGCCAGCAGCTTGGCGGGCACCACCTACGAGCAGTACTTC.